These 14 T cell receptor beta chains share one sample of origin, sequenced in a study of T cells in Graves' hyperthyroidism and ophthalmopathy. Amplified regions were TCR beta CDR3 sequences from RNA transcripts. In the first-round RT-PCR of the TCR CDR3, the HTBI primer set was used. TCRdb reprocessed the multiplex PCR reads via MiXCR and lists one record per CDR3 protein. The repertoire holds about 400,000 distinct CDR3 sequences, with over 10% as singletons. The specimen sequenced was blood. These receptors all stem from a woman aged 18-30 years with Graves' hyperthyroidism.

CDR3 nucleotides: TGTGCCAGCAGCTTAGAAGAGTCCTACGAGCAGTACTTC. This translates into CASSLEESYEQYF. This chain uses TRBV11-2 with TRBJ2-7; D ambiguous. V was cut by 0 bases and J by 1 base, with 4 bases left in between. The length of the CDR3 is 13 residues. CDR1 and CDR2 from the germline V gene are SGHAT and FQNNGV.

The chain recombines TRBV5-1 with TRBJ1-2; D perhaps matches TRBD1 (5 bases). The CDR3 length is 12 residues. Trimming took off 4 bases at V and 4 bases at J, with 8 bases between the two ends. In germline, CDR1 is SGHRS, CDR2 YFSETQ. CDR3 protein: CASSPDTYGYTF. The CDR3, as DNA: TGCGCCAGCAGCCCGGACACCTATGGCTACACCTTC.

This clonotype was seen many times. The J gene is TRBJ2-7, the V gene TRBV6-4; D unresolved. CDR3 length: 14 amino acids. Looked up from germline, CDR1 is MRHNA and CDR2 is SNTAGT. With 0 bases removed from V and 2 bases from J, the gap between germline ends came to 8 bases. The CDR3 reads CASSDSDGTYEQYF. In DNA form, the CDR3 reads TGTGCCAGCAGTGACTCGGACGGTACCTACGAGCAGTACTTC.

CDR3 bases: TGTGCCAGCCCGGACAGGGGTGACGAGCAGTACTTC. Its translation: CASPDRGDEQYF. V and J are TRBV2 and TRBJ2-7, with 9 bases fitting TRBD1. The ends lost 8 bases at V and 5 bases at J; junction bases unmatched: 4. CDR3 length equals 12 residues. From germline, CDR1 is SNHLY and CDR2 FYNNEI.

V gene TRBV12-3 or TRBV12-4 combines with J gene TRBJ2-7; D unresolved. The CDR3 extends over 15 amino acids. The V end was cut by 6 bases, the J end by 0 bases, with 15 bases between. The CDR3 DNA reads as TGTGCCAGCAGCTCGACGGACCATCGCTCCTACGAGCAGTACTTC. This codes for CASSSTDHRSYEQYF.

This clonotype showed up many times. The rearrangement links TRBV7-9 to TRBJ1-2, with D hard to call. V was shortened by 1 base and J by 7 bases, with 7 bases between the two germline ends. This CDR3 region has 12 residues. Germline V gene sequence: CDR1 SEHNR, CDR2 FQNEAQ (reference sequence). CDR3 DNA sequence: TGTGCCAGCAGCTTAGAGTCGGGTGGCTACACCTTC. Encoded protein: CASSLESGGYTF.

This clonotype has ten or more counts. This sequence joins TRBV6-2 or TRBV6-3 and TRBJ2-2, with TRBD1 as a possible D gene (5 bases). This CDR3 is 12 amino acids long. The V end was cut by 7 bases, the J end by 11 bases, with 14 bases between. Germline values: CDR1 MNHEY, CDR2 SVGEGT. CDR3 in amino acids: CASTRIGHELFF. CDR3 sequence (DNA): TGTGCCAGCACTAGGATAGGACACGAGCTGTTTTTT.

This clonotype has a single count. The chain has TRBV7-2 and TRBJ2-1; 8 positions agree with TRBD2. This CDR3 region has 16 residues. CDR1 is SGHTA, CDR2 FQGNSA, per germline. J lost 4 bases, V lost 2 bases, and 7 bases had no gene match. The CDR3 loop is CASSLLISGGYNEQFF. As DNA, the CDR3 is TGTGCCAGCAGCTTATTAATAAGCGGGGGTTACAATGAGCAGTTCTTC.

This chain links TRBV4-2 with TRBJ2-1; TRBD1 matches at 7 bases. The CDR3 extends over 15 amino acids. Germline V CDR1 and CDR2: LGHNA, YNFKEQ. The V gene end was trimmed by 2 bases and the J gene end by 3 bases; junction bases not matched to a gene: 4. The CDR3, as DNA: TGTGCCAGCAGCCAACCGGACAGGAGCTACAATGAGCAGTTCTTC. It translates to CASSQPDRSYNEQFF.

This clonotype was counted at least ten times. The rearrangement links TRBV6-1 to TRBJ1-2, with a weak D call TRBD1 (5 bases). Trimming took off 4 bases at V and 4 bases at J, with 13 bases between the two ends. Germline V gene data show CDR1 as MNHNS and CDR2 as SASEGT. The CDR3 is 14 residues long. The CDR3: CASSVGTEIYGYTF. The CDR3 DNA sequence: TGTGCCAGCAGTGTAGGGACCGAAATCTATGGCTACACCTTC.

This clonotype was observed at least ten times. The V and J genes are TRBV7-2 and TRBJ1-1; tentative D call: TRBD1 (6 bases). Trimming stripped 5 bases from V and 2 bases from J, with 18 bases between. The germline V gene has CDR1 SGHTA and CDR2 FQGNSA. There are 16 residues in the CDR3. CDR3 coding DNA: TGTGCCAGCAGCCCCCATAAGGGGGGAACAAACACTGAAGCTTTCTTT. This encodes CASSPHKGGTNTEAFF.

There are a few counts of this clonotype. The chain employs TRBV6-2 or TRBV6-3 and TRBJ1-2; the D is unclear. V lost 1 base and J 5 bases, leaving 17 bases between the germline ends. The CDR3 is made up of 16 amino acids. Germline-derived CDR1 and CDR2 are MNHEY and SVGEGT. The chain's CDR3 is CASSYYERELLYGYTF. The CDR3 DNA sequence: TGTGCCAGCAGTTACTACGAGAGGGAACTCTTATATGGCTACACCTTC.

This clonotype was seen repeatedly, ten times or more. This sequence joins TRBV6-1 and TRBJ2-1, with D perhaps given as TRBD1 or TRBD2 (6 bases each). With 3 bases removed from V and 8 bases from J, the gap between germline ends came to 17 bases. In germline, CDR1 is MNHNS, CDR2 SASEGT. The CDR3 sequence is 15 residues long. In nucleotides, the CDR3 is TGTGCCAGCAGTGATGGGGGCGGGGCCGTCGATGAGCAGTTCTTC. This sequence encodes CASSDGGGAVDEQFF.

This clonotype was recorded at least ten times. CDR3 amino acids: CSAPSGSGYEQYF. In DNA, the CDR3 is TGCAGTGCCCCGAGCGGGAGTGGCTACGAGCAGTACTTC. V usage is TRBV20-1 and J usage is TRBJ2-7, with TRBD2 matching over 8 bases. Trimming at V came to 6 bases and at J to 3 bases, leaving 7 bases not matched to a gene. CDR1 and CDR2 (germline): DFQATT, SNEGSKA (reference sequence). The CDR3 covers 13 residues.